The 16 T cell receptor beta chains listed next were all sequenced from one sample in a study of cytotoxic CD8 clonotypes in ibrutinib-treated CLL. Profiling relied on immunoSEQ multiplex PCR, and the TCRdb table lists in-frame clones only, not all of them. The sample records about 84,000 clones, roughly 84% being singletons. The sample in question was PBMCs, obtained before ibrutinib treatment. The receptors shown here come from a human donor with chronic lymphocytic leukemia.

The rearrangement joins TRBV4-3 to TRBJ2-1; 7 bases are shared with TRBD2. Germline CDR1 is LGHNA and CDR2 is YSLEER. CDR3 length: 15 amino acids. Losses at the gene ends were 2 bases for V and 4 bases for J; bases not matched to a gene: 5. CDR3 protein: CASSQNSGRYNEQFF. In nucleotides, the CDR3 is TGCGCCAGCAGCCAAAATAGCGGGCGATACAATGAGCAGTTCTTC.

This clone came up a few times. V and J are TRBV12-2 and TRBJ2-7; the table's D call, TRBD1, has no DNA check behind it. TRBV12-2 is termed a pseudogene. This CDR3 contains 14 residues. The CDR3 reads CASRLTGQGYEQYF. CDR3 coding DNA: TGTGCAAGTCGCTTAACCGGACAGGGGTACGAGCAGTACTTC.

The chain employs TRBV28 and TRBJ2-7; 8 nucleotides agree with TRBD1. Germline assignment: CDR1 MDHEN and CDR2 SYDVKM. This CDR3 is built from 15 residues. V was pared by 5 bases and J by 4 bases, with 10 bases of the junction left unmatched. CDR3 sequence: CASSPTGASWYEQYF. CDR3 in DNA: TGTGCCAGCAGTCCGACAGGGGCCTCTTGGTACGAGCAGTACTTC. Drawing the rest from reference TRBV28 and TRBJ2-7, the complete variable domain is DVKVTQSSRYLVKRTGEKVFLECVQDMDHENMFWYRQDPGLGLRLIYFSYDVKMKEKGDIPEGYSVSREKKERFSLILESASTNQTSMYLCASSPTGASWYEQYFGPGTRLTVT.

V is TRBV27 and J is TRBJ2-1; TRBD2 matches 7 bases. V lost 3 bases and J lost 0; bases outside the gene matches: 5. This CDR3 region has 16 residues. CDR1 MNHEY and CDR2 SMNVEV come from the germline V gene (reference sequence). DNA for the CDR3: TGTGCCAGCAGTTTCCCCGGGAGGAGCTCCTACAATGAGCAGTTCTTC. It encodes CASSFPGRSSYNEQFF.

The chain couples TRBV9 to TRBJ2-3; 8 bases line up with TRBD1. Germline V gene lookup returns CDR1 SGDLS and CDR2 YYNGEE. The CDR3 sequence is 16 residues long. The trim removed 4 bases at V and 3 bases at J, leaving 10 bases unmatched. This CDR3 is CASSPGTGLYTDTQYF. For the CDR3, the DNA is TGTGCCAGCAGCCCGGGGACAGGTTTGTATACAGATACGCAGTATTTT.

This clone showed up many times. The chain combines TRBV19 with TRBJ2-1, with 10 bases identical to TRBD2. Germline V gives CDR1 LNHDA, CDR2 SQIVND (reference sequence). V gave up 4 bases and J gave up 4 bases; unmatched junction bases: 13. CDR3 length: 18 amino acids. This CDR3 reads CASSRLAGVSGRYNEQFF. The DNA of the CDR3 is TGTGCCAGTAGTAGGCTAGCGGGAGTATCCGGACGTTACAATGAGCAGTTCTTC.

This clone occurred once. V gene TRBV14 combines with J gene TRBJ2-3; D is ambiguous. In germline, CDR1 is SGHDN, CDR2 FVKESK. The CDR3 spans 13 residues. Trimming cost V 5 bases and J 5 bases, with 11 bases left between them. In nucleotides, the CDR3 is TGTGCCAGCAGCACCAATCCAAGAGATACGCAGTATTTT. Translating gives CASSTNPRDTQYF. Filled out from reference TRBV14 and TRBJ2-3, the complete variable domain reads EAGVTQFPSHSVIEKGQTVTLRCDPISGHDNLYWYRRVMGKEIKFLLHFVKESKQDESGMPNNRFLAERTGGTYSTLKVQPAELEDSGVYFCASSTNPRDTQYFGPGTRLTVL.

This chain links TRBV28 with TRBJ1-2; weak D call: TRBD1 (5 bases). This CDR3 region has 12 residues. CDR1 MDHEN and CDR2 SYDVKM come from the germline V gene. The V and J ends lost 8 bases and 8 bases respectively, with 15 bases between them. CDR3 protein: CASLTWGEGYTF. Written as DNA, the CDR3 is TGTGCCAGCCTAACCTGGGGGGAGGGCTACACCTTC.

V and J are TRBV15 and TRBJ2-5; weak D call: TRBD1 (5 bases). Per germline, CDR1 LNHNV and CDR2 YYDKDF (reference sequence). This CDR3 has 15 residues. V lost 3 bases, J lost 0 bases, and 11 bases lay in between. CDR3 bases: TGTGCCACCAGCAGCGACAGCAAACACCAAGAGACCCAGTACTTC. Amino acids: CATSSDSKHQETQYF.

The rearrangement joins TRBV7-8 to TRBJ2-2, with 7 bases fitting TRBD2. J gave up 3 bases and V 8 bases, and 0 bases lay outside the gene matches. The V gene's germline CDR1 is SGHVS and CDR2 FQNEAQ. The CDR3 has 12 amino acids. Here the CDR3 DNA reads TGTGCCAGCCGGGGGGACACCGGGGAGCTGTTTTTT. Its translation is CASRGDTGELFF.

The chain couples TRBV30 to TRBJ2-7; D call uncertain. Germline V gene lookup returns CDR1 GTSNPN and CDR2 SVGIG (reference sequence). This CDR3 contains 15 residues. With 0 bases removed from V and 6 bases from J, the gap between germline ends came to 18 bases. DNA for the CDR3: TGTGCCTGGAGTGTCGGAGTTCTTTTATCCCGCGAGCAGTACTTC. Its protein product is CAWSVGVLLSREQYF.

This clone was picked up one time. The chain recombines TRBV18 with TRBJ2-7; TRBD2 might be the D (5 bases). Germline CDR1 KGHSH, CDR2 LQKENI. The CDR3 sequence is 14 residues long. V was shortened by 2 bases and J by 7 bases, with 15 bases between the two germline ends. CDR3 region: CASSPLAASGEQYF. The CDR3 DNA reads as TGTGCCAGCTCACCATTGGCGGCCTCGGGGGAGCAGTACTTC.

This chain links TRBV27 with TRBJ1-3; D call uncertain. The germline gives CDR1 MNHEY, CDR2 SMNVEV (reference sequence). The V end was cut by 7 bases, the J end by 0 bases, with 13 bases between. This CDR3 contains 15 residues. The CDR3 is CASTLRQSSGNTIYF. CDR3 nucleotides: TGTGCCAGCACCCTCCGGCAGAGCTCTGGAAACACCATATATTTT.

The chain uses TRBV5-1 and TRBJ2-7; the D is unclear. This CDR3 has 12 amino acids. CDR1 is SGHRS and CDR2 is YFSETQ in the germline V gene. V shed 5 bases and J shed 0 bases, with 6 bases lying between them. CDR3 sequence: CASRLNSYEQYF. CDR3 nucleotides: TGCGCCAGCAGACTTAACTCCTACGAGCAGTACTTC.

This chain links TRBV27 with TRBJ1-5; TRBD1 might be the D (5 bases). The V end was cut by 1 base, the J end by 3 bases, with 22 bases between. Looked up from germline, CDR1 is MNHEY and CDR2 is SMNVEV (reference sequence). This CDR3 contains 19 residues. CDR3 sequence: CASSLFAARDGYSNQPQHF. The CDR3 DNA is TGTGCCAGCAGTTTATTCGCCGCGAGGGACGGATATTCCAATCAGCCCCAGCATTTT.

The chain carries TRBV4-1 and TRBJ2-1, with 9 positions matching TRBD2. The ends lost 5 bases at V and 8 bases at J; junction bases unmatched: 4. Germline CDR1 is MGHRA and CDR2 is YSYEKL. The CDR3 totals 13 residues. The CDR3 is CASSASGMYEQFF. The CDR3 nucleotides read TGCGCCAGCAGCGCTAGCGGGATGTATGAGCAGTTCTTC.